This record looks at one T cell receptor beta chain sequence and its context. Trimming removed 4 bases from V and 0 bases from J; junction bases left unmatched: 14. CDR1 SGHDN and CDR2 FVKESK come from the germline V gene. The CDR3 is 18 residues long. These data originate in a study of cytomegalovirus exposure and HLA in healthy donors. Primers: 60 Vbeta forward and 13 Jbeta reverse. This table comes from immunoSEQ multiplex PCR, and its TCRdb copy is limited to in-frame clones, with some not included. This table has some 120,000 clones, about four fifths appearing once. The TCR was taken from a woman aged 18-29 years in good health and CMV-seronegative. The chain recombines TRBV14 with TRBJ2-5; TRBD1 matches 7 bases. The sample consisted of PBMCs. The chain's CDR3 is CASSRRPKGQGDQETQYF. CDR3 DNA sequence: TGTGCCAGCAGCCGACGACCTAAAGGGCAGGGGGACCAAGAGACCCAGTACTTC.